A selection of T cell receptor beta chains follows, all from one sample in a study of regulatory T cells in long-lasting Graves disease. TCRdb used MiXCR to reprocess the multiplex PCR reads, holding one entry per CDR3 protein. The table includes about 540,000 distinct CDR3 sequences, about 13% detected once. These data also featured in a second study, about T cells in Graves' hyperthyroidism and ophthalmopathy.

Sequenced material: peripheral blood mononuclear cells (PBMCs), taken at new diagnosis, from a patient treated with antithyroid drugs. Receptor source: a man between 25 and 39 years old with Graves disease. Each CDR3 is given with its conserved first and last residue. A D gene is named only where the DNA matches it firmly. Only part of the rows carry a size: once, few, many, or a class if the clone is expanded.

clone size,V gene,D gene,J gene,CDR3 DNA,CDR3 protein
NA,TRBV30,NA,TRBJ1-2,TGTGCCAGGAAAAGAAAGAGTAGCTATGGCTACACCTTC,CARKRKSSYGYTF
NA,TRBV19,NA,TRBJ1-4,TGTGCCAGTAGTATTACCGGGGTCGGTGAAAAACTGTTTTTT,CASSITGVGEKLFF
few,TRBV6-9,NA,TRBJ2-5,TGTGCCAGCAGTTACTCGAAGAGGGGTGAGACCCAGTACTTC,CASSYSKRGETQYF
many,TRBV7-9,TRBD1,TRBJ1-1,TGTGCCAGCAGCTCCTACAGGGGGCGGACTGAAGCTTTCTTT,CASSSYRGRTEAFF
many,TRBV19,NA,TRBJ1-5,TGTGCCAGTAGTATTTGGGGGGCCCGGCAGCCCCAGCATTTT,CASSIWGARQPQHF
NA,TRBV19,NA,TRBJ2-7,TGTGCCAGTGGGACCGCCAGCTCCTACGAGCAGTACTTC,CASGTASSYEQYF
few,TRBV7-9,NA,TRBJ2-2,TGTGCCAGCAGCTTATGGGGCTTGAACACCGGGGAGCTGTTTTTT,CASSLWGLNTGELFF
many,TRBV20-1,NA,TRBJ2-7,TGCAGTGCTAGGTCTGTGAGCTCCTACGAGCAGTACTTC,CSARSVSSYEQYF
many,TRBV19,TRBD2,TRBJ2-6,TGTGCCAGTAGGGGGGGGAGGTCTGGGGCCAACGTCCTGACTTTC,CASRGGRSGANVLTF
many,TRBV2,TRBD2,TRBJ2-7,TGTGCCAGCAAGTCGGTGTGGCTAGCGGGACGGTACGAGCAGTACTTC,CASKSVWLAGRYEQYF
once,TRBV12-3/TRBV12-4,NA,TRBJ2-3,TGTGCCAGCAGTTTTGACACGGGTACGCAGTATTTT,CASSFDTGTQYF
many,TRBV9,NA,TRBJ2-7,TGTGCCAGCAGCGGCCCGGAGGGGGTTTTAACCCGCGAGCAGTACTTC,CASSGPEGVLTREQYF
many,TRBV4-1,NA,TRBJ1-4,TGCGCCAGCAGCCGATATGGGGGGACTAATGAAAAACTGTTTTTT,CASSRYGGTNEKLFF
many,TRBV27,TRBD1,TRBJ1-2,TGTGCCAGCAGTTTCCTCGGGACAGGGGAGGGCTACACCTTC,CASSFLGTGEGYTF
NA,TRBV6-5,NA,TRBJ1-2,TGTGCCAGCAGTTACAGGGACCCAGCGGAGGGTGGCTACACCTTC,CASSYRDPAEGGYTF
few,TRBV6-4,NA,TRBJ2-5,TGTGCCAGCAGCGGACCACCATGGGACCAAGAGACCCAGTACTTC,CASSGPPWDQETQYF
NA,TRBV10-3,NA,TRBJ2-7,TGTGTCATCAGTGAGTCGGGAGGGGGCGCGTACGAGCAGTACTTC,CVISESGGGAYEQYF
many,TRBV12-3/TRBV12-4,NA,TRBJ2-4,TGTGCCAGCTCCCGGACCCTCGGCGTTCAGTACTTC,CASSRTLGVQYF
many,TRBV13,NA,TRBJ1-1,TGTGCCAGCAGCCGTAACCCCTATGGGGGCACTGAAGCTTTCTTT,CASSRNPYGGTEAFF
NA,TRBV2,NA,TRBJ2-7,TGTGCCAGCAAAGACGGAGGTGGCTACGAGCAGTACTTC,CASKDGGGYEQYF
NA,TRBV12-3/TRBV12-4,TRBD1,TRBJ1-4,TGTGCCATTCGACAGGGGGCGGTGGGAAAACTGTTTTTT,CAIRQGAVGKLFF
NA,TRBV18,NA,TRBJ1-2,TGTGCCAGCTCACCGATATCGGAGGCAAGCTATGGCTACACCTTC,CASSPISEASYGYTF
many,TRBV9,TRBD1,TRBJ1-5,TGTGCCAGCAGCGCTCGGGGACAGCCGAATCAGCCCCAGCATTTT,CASSARGQPNQPQHF
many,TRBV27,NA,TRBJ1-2,TGTGCCAGCAGGGACCCATGGGGAAGAGACTATGGCTACACCTTC,CASRDPWGRDYGYTF
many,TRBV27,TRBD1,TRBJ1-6,TGTGCCAGCAGTGCCGGGACAGTTCCGGCCCTCCACTTT,CASSAGTVPALHF
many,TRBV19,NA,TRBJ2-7,TGTGCCAGTAGTATAGCGCTAGCAACTGCCTACGAGCAGTACTTC,CASSIALATAYEQYF
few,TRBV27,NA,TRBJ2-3,TGTGCCAGCAGTTTAGGGACACCAAGCACAGATACGCAGTATTTT,CASSLGTPSTDTQYF
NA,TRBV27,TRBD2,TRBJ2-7,TGTGCCAGCAGTTTAAGCACTAGCGGATCCTACGAGCAGTACTTC,CASSLSTSGSYEQYF
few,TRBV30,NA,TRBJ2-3,TGTGCCTGGAGTAGAAGGTTTGATACGCAGTATTTT,CAWSRRFDTQYF
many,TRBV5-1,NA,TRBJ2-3,TGTGCCAGCAGCTTGGGAGGGGGGGGCACAGATACGCAGTATTTT,CASSLGGGGTDTQYF
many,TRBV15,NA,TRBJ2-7,TGTGCCACCAGCGCTCGGAATCGAGCGGTATCCTACGAGCAGTACTTC,CATSARNRAVSYEQYF
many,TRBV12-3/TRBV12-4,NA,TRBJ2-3,TGTGCCAGCAGCTCAAGGGGGTCGGGCACAGATACGCAGTATTTT,CASSSRGSGTDTQYF
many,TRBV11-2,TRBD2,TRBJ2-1,TGTGCCAGTAGTACTAGCGGCTCCTACAATGAGCAGTTCTTC,CASSTSGSYNEQFF
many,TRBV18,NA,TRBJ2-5,TGTGCCAGCTCACCAGAGCAGACCCAGTACTTC,CASSPEQTQYF
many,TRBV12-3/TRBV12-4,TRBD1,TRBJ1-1,TGTGCCAGCAGCACCGGGACAGTCACTGAAGCTTTCTTT,CASSTGTVTEAFF
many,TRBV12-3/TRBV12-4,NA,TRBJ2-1,TGTGCCAGCAGTTTGGGTCAAGCGGGCTACAATGAGCAGTTCTTC,CASSLGQAGYNEQFF
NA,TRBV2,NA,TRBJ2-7,TGTGCCAGTAGTGCCAACGTCCGGGGCTCCGGGCAGTACTTC,CASSANVRGSGQYF
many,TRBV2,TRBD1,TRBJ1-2,TGTGCCACCAAACCAGGGGGCAACTATGGCTACACCTTC,CATKPGGNYGYTF
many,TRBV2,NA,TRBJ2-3,TGTGCCAGCAGCTCTCCCGGGGGCTGGAATACGCAGTATTTT,CASSSPGGWNTQYF
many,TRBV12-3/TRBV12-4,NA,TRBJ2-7,TGTGCCAGCAGTTTAGCGGGAGGAAATTACGAGCAGTACTTC,CASSLAGGNYEQYF
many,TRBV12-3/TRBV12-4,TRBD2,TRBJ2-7,TGTGCCAGCAGTTTGGGACTAGCAGGCGAGCAGTACTTC,CASSLGLAGEQYF
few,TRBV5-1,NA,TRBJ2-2,TGCGCCAGCAGCCTCGACCCCATCCCGAACACCGGGGAGCTGTTTTTT,CASSLDPIPNTGELFF
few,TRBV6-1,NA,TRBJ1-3,TGTGCCAGCAGGGAATTCTCTGGAAACACCATATATTTT,CASREFSGNTIYF
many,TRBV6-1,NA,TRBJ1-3,TGTGCCAGCAGTGAAGATGGGTTTGACCGGGACACTCCACGAAACACCATATATTTT,CASSEDGFDRDTPRNTIYF
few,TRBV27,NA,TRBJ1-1,TGTGCCAGCAGGCTCGGGACGACGATGAACACTGAAGCTTTCTTT,CASRLGTTMNTEAFF
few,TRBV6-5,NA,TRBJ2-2,TGTGCCAGCAGTTACCAGATCCACTCAGGGGACCTGTTTTTT,CASSYQIHSGDLFF
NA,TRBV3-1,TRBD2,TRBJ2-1,TGTGCCAGCAGCCAAGTGGTAGCGGGAGTCGGTGACAGGGAGCAGTTCTTC,CASSQVVAGVGDREQFF